These 24 T cell receptor beta chains share one sample of origin, sequenced in a study of blood T cell repertoires in COVID-19. The table came from immunoSEQ multiplex PCR; TCRdb's copy has only in-frame clones and leaves some out. This sample has about 360,000 clones, with around 86% found just once. Sequenced: peripheral blood. The receptor source for this set is a human donor in a cohort sampled during active COVID-19.

This chain links TRBV5-1 with TRBJ1-1; D possibly corresponds to TRBD1 (5 bases). The germline gives CDR1 SGHRS, CDR2 YFSETQ. There are 14 residues in the CDR3. V was trimmed by 0 bases and J by 1 base, leaving 7 bases between them. In nucleotides, the CDR3 is TGCGCCAGCAGCTTGGGGGGCTCGAACACTGAAGCTTTCTTT. Translating it yields CASSLGGSNTEAFF.

The chain employs TRBV27 and TRBJ1-1, with D unclear. The length of the CDR3 is 15 residues. The germline gives CDR1 MNHEY, CDR2 SMNVEV (reference sequence). Trimming pared 5 bases from V and 1 base from J, leaving 14 bases between. The CDR3 sequence is CASSRNLAGNTEAFF. CDR3 sequence (DNA): TGTGCCAGCAGTCGCAACTTAGCCGGGAACACTGAAGCTTTCTTT.

The V and J genes are TRBV9 and TRBJ1-2, with TRBD1 matching 8 bases. Looked up from germline, CDR1 is SGDLS and CDR2 is YYNGEE. The length of the CDR3 is 15 residues. The V and J ends lost 3 bases and 3 bases, in that order; junction bases with no gene match: 7. DNA for the CDR3: TGTGCCAGCAGCGGGGACAGGAACGGCTACTATGGCTACACCTTC. This sequence encodes CASSGDRNGYYGYTF.

This chain links TRBV5-1 with TRBJ1-2; possibly TRBD1 for D (5 bases). CDR1 and CDR2 from the germline V gene are SGHRS and YFSETQ. CDR3 length: 15 residues. Trimming took off 0 bases at V and 6 bases at J, with 15 bases between the two ends. The CDR3 here is CASSLAPSGLDGYTF. CDR3 DNA sequence: TGCGCCAGCAGCTTGGCCCCCTCAGGGTTGGATGGCTACACCTTC. The full variable domain, completed using reference TRBV5-1 and TRBJ1-2, is KAGVTQTPRYLIKTRGQQVTLSCSPISGHRSVSWYQQTPGQGLQFLFEYFSETQRNKGNFPGRFSGRQFSNSRSEMNVSTLELGDSALYLCASSLAPSGLDGYTFGSGTRLTVV.

The chain is built from TRBV7-8 and TRBJ1-2; D call uncertain. Deletions cut 3 bases from V and 6 bases from J, with 29 bases between. The CDR3 spans 19 residues. Germline loops: CDR1 SGHVS, CDR2 FQNEAQ. CDR3 sequence (DNA): TGTGCCAGCAGCTTTAGTGTGGCCCCCGGAGGCAGTCTTTTAGATGGCTACACCTTC. Protein product: CASSFSVAPGGSLLDGYTF.

The V call is TRBV19, the J call TRBJ2-5; D is unclear. The CDR3 consists of 12 residues. V lost 10 bases and J lost 5, with 14 bases in between. Germline lookup yields CDR1 LNHDA and CDR2 SQIVND (reference sequence). The CDR3 sequence: CATAPSAETQYF. CDR3 nucleotides: TGTGCCACCGCCCCCAGCGCGGAGACCCAGTACTTC.

The chain is built from TRBV27 and TRBJ2-7, with D perhaps matching TRBD1 (5 bases). CDR3 length equals 14 residues. Germline V gene sequence: CDR1 MNHEY, CDR2 SMNVEV (reference sequence). The germline V and J ends were trimmed by 6 bases and 0 bases, with 12 bases remaining between them. The CDR3 loop is CASSLQGLSYEQYF. CDR3 nucleotide sequence: TGTGCCAGCAGCCTCCAGGGTCTCTCCTACGAGCAGTACTTC.

The V call is TRBV5-1, the J call TRBJ1-1; 9 bases map to TRBD1. This CDR3 has 13 residues. Per the germline V gene, CDR1 is SGHRS and CDR2 is YFSETQ. The junction had 9 bases not matched to a gene; V was cut back by 4 bases and J by 11 bases. CDR3 loop: CASSRRQGDRAFF. CDR3 bases: TGCGCCAGCAGCCGTAGACAGGGGGATCGTGCTTTCTTT.

The rearrangement joins TRBV4-1 to TRBJ2-3; 14 nucleotides agree with TRBD2. The J segment lost 1 base and the V segment lost 2 bases, leaving 5 bases of the junction unmatched. This CDR3 has 18 residues. Germline V gene lookup returns CDR1 MGHRA and CDR2 YSYEKL. CDR3 sequence (DNA): TGCGCCAGCAGCCAAACGGGACTAGCGGGAGCGGGCACAGATACGCAGTATTTT. Protein product: CASSQTGLAGAGTDTQYF.

The chain recombines TRBV7-3 with TRBJ2-5; 14 bases are a match to TRBD2. Germline CDR1 and CDR2: SGHTA and FQGTGA. There are 18 residues in the CDR3. With V trimmed by 5 bases and J by 3 bases, 11 bases remained unmatched. The CDR3 sequence is CASSPLGLAGGGEETQYF. The CDR3 DNA follows: TGTGCCAGCAGCCCACTCGGACTAGCGGGGGGCGGGGAAGAGACCCAGTACTTC.

The chain joins TRBV11-2 to TRBJ2-5; 13 nucleotides agree with TRBD2. CDR1 is SGHAT, CDR2 FQNNGV, per germline. Unmatched junction bases numbered 4, after V lost 5 bases and J lost 1 base. The CDR3 is made up of 16 amino acids. CDR3 DNA: TGTGCCAGCAGCACGCGACTAGCGGGGGGCCAAGAGACCCAGTACTTC. Amino acids: CASSTRLAGGQETQYF.

The rearrangement links TRBV7-2 to TRBJ2-1; the match to TRBD2 covers 10 bases. CDR1 and CDR2 from the germline V gene are SGHTA and FQGNSA. This CDR3 spans 15 amino acids. V was pared by 1 base and J by 6 bases, with 3 bases of the junction left unmatched. CDR3 protein: CASSLGLAGLNEQFF. In nucleotides, the CDR3 is TGTGCCAGCAGCTTAGGACTAGCGGGCCTCAATGAGCAGTTCTTC.

This sequence joins TRBV6-5 and TRBJ2-2; 8 bases fit TRBD2. With 6 bases clipped from V and 5 bases from J, the junction kept 5 bases outside the gene matches. This CDR3 is built from 14 residues. CDR1 and CDR2 (germline): MNHEY, SVGAGI. The CDR3 coding sequence is TGTGCCAGCAGCCGGGGGGGCCCTACCGGGGAGCTGTTTTTT. It is translated as CASSRGGPTGELFF.

The sample holds many counts of this clone. The rearrangement joins TRBV21-1 to TRBJ1-5; TRBD1, the table's D call, lacks a check against the DNA. TRBV21-1 is assigned pseudogene status. The CDR3 totals 17 residues. The DNA of the CDR3 is TGTGCCAGCAACTGGACGAACAGGGTCTATAGCAATCAGCCCCAGCATTTT. Its protein is CASNWTNRVYSNQPQHF.

This clone was picked up one time. The rearrangement uses TRBV10-3 and TRBJ2-1, with 8 bases that match TRBD2. Germline loops: CDR1 ENHRY, CDR2 SYGVKD. V was pared by 10 bases and J by 4 bases, with 9 bases of the junction left unmatched. The CDR3 extends over 14 amino acids. CDR3 DNA sequence: TGTGCCACCTCGGCGGGACTAGGGTACAATGAGCAGTTCTTC. Translating gives CATSAGLGYNEQFF.

The genes are TRBV7-2 and TRBJ2-7, with 8 bases lining up with TRBD2. Trimming cost V 1 base and J 3 bases; bases outside gene matches: 2. This CDR3 has 14 residues. CDR1 and CDR2 from the germline V gene are SGHTA and FQGNSA. CDR3 coding DNA: TGTGCCAGCAGCTTAGAGGGACTAGACTACGAGCAGTACTTC. It codes for CASSLEGLDYEQYF.

This clone was detected only once. CDR3 nucleotide sequence: TGTGCCAGCAGTTCTGCACTAGGTGGATACGAGCAGTACTTC. It encodes CASSSALGGYEQYF. The chain uses TRBV28 and TRBJ2-7; D is perhaps TRBD2 (5 bases). Trimming shortened V by 4 bases and J by 4 bases, and 14 bases separated the two germline ends. The CDR3 contains 14 residues. The germline CDR1 and CDR2 sequences are MDHEN and SYDVKM.

This chain joins TRBV5-5 and TRBJ2-3; TRBD2 matches 11 bases. The CDR3 is made up of 14 amino acids. CDR1 and CDR2 from the germline V gene are SGHKS and YYEKEE (reference sequence). The trim removed 4 bases at V and 6 bases at J, leaving 4 bases unmatched. The CDR3 is CASSISGRADTQYF. DNA of the CDR3: TGTGCCAGCAGCATTAGCGGGAGGGCCGATACGCAGTATTTT.

CDR3 nucleotides: TGTGCCAGCAGCTCATCGAGCACCGGGGAGCTGTTTTTT. Translating gives CASSSSSTGELFF. V and J are TRBV7-3 and TRBJ2-2; D gene uncertain. CDR1 is SGHTA and CDR2 is FQGTGA in the germline V gene. CDR3 size: 13 residues. The V gene lost 4 bases and the J gene lost 4 bases, with 7 bases spanning the gap.

This rearrangement joins TRBV28 to TRBJ1-3; D not resolved. Germline values: CDR1 MDHEN, CDR2 SYDVKM. This CDR3 is built from 15 residues. The V and J ends lost 11 bases and 0 bases respectively, with 17 bases between them. The chain's CDR3 is CAGGDGRPSGNTIYF. For the CDR3, the DNA is TGTGCCGGAGGAGATGGACGGCCCTCTGGAAACACCATATATTTT.

V and J are TRBV29-1 and TRBJ2-2, with 10 bases lining up with TRBD2. Germline V gene lookup returns CDR1 SQVTM and CDR2 ANQGSEA. J was trimmed by 6 bases and V by 2 bases; bases with no gene match: 9. This CDR3 region has 16 residues. The CDR3 DNA follows: TGCAGCGTTGAATTGGAGCTAGCGGGAGTTCCCGGGGAGCTGTTTTTT. The encoded protein is CSVELELAGVPGELFF.

The chain carries TRBV6-4 and TRBJ2-3, with D perhaps TRBD2 (5 bases). This CDR3 is 15 amino acids long. Trimming left V 3 bases short and J 1 base short, with 11 bases between. CDR1 is MRHNA, CDR2 SNTAGT, per germline. The CDR3 coding sequence is TGTGCCAGCAGTGAGGACCAAGCGGGCACAGATACGCAGTATTTT. Encoded protein: CASSEDQAGTDTQYF.

V is TRBV19 and J is TRBJ2-1; D uncertain. CDR3 length equals 17 residues. V gave up 3 bases and J gave up 7 bases, with 22 bases separating them. The V gene's germline CDR1 is LNHDA and CDR2 SQIVND (reference sequence). The CDR3 sequence: CASSIRSVTPLGNEQFF. CDR3 bases: TGTGCCAGTAGTATCCGGAGCGTTACCCCCCTCGGGAATGAGCAGTTCTTC. The complete variable domain, with remaining parts taken from reference TRBV19 and TRBJ2-1, reads DGGITQSPKYLFRKEGQNVTLSCEQNLNHDAMYWYRQDPGQGLRLIYYSQIVNDFQKGDIAEGYSVSREKKESFPLTVTSAQKNPTAFYLCASSIRSVTPLGNEQFFGPGTRLTVL.

This clone was detected once. The rearrangement uses TRBV9 and TRBJ2-2, with D maybe TRBD2 (6 bases). This CDR3 spans 14 amino acids. CDR1 and CDR2 (germline): SGDLS, YYNGEE. V lost 3 bases, J lost 5 bases, and 11 bases lay in between. The CDR3 DNA follows: TGTGCCAGCAGCGCGGGAGTGGGGACCGGGGAGCTGTTTTTT. Translating it yields CASSAGVGTGELFF.